At least ten counts were recorded for the clone carrying this T cell receptor beta chain. Germline-derived CDR1 and CDR2 are SEHNR and FQNEAQ (reference sequence). The V segment lost 1 base and the J segment 0 bases; nucleotides outside the gene matches: 4. This CDR3 contains 18 residues. The data were taken from a study of T cell repertoires in cytomegalovirus infection. TCRdb re-called the reads with MiXCR, one entry per CDR3 protein. The sample lists 560,000 or so distinct CDR3 sequences, 16% occurring once. The specimen was CD8+ T cells from PBMCs. The sequence came from a human donor in good health (CMV status not recorded). Some clones in this sample may be carry-over from other donors' samples. The chain employs TRBV7-9 and TRBJ2-1; TRBD2 matches 12 bases. DNA of the CDR3: TGTGCCAGCAGCTTAGAGCTAGCGGGAGGGCCCTCCTACAATGAGCAGTTCTTC. Translation: CASSLELAGGPSYNEQFF.